A selection of T cell receptor beta chains follows, all from one sample in a study of identifying expanded T cells in peripheral blood. Sequencing used immunoSEQ multiplex PCR; TCRdb keeps in-frame clones, though not all of them. The data contain 100,000 to 150,000 clones, 75% to 90% of them singletons. The sequencing sample was made of blood. These receptors all stem from a person between 18 and 69 years old in good health. Both conserved end residues are part of each CDR3. The D gene is left open where the match is weak. Clone size is shown for a subset of rows, as once, few, many or a class of expanded clone.

CDR3 DNA	CDR3 protein	D gene	clone size	V gene	J gene
TGTGCCAGCAGTGAATACGCGGGCGTCCCAGAGACCCAGTACTTC	CASSEYAGVPETQYF	-	-	TRBV25-1	TRBJ2-5
TGCGCCAGCAGCCCGCGGACAGGAGCGAACACTGAAGCTTTCTTT	CASSPRTGANTEAFF	TRBD1	-	TRBV4-1	TRBJ1-1
TGTGCCAGCAGCTTAGATCGGCGAACTAACACAGATACGCAGTATTTT	CASSLDRRTNTDTQYF	-	-	TRBV7-9	TRBJ2-3
TGTGCCAGCAGCTTAGGGGCCCGGACAGTCGATAATTCACCCCTCCACTTT	CASSLGARTVDNSPLHF	-	once	TRBV13	TRBJ1-6
TGTGCCAGCAGCTTCCTAGACCCCCGGGACAGGGTTAACTATGGCTACACCTTC	CASSFLDPRDRVNYGYTF	TRBD1	once	TRBV7-2	TRBJ1-2
TGTGCCAGCAGCTTTGGCAGGACCTACGAGCAGTACTTC	CASSFGRTYEQYF	-	-	TRBV7-2	TRBJ2-7
TGTGCCAGCAGCTTTGGATCGACAACTAATGAAAAACTGTTTTTT	CASSFGSTTNEKLFF	-	-	TRBV5-5	TRBJ1-4
TGCGCCAGCAGCTTTGATTCAAGCTCCTACAATGAGCAGTTCTTC	CASSFDSSSYNEQFF	-	-	TRBV5-1	TRBJ2-1
TGCGCCAGCAGTGGCTCACCAAATCAGCCCCAGCATTTT	CASSGSPNQPQHF	-	-	TRBV10-2	TRBJ1-5
TGTGCCAGCAGTCCGCACAGGGATTCTAACTATGGCTACACCTTC	CASSPHRDSNYGYTF	-	few	TRBV27	TRBJ1-2
TGTGCCAGCAGCTTAGCGCCAGCGGGGGGGTCCACAGATACGCAGTATTTT	CASSLAPAGGSTDTQYF	TRBD2	few	TRBV7-2	TRBJ2-3
TGTGCCAGTACCCTCGGCAGGTGGGGCACTGAAGCTTTCTTT	CASTLGRWGTEAFF	-	-	TRBV19	TRBJ1-1
TGTGCCAGTAGTATAGACCGATTGGGACAGTGGTTCGGCTATGGCTACACCTTC	CASSIDRLGQWFGYGYTF	TRBD1	-	TRBV19	TRBJ1-2
TGTGCCAGCTCCCCCCGGGACAGGGTTTATGGCTACACCTTC	CASSPRDRVYGYTF	TRBD1	-	TRBV18	TRBJ1-2
TGTGCCAGCTCACCATCCGAGAACAGGGACTATGGCTACACCTTC	CASSPSENRDYGYTF	-	-	TRBV18	TRBJ1-2
TGTGCCAGCAGTACGGTTATCTTGGGCAAGTACGAGCAGTACTTC	CASSTVILGKYEQYF	-	-	TRBV11-2	TRBJ2-7
TGTGCCAGCAGCTTGTGGGGCAACTATGGCTACACCTTC	CASSLWGNYGYTF	-	-	TRBV5-5	TRBJ1-2
TGTGCCAGCAGCACACAGGGTTTGGTCTACGAGCAGTACTTC	CASSTQGLVYEQYF	-	-	TRBV7-9	TRBJ2-7
TGTGCCAGCAGTGAAAACCGGGACGCTTACAATGAGCAGTTCTTC	CASSENRDAYNEQFF	-	-	TRBV2	TRBJ2-1
TGTGCCAGCAGTTTACAGGGTCTAATCACGAGCTCCTACAATGAGCAGTTCTTC	CASSLQGLITSSYNEQFF	-	-	TRBV27	TRBJ2-1
TGTGCCAGCCAAAGGGGGTGGTCCTCTGGAAACACCATATATTTT	CASQRGWSSGNTIYF	-	-	TRBV19	TRBJ1-3
TGTGCCAGCAGCCTCCGAGACCAGGGAATTGGAGAGCAGTACTTC	CASSLRDQGIGEQYF	-	-	TRBV7-9	TRBJ2-7
TGTGCCAGCAGCCTCCCGGGGAGCTCCTACAATGAGCAGTTCTTC	CASSLPGSSYNEQFF	-	once	TRBV9	TRBJ2-1
TGTGCCAGAAGCTTTTCACCCCAAGACAGTAAAGAGACCCAGTACTTC	CARSFSPQDSKETQYF	-	-	TRBV7-5	TRBJ2-5
TGTGCCAGTAGCCTTAGCCCCCAGGGTTTGAACACTGAAGCTTTCTTT	CASSLSPQGLNTEAFF	-	-	TRBV19	TRBJ1-1
TGTGCCAGTAGTTCAGGACAGGTCCGCTCCTACGAGCAGTACTTC	CASSSGQVRSYEQYF	TRBD1	-	TRBV19	TRBJ2-7
TGTGCCAGCAGCCAAGGAGTGTCCCACGAGCAGTACTTC	CASSQGVSHEQYF	-	-	TRBV14	TRBJ2-7
TGTGCCAGCAGCTTTTCTTCCACCGGGGAGCTGTTTTTT	CASSFSSTGELFF	-	-	TRBV7-3	TRBJ2-2
TGTGCCAGCAGCTTAGCATTTTACAGATTAAACCAAGAGACCCAGTACTTC	CASSLAFYRLNQETQYF	-	-	TRBV7-6	TRBJ2-5
TGTGCCAGCAGCTTAGCGGGGAATCGTAACTATGGCTACACCTTC	CASSLAGNRNYGYTF	-	-	TRBV11-3	TRBJ1-2
TGTGCCAGTAGTATAGACACCTATGGCTACACCTTC	CASSIDTYGYTF	-	few	TRBV19	TRBJ1-2
TGTGCCAGCAGCCGGGCGTCCGGGTTCAATCAGCCCCAGCATTTT	CASSRASGFNQPQHF	-	-	TRBV7-6	TRBJ1-5
TGTGCCAGCAGTTCAACTACCGACAGGGATGGGGAAAAACTGTTTTTT	CASSSTTDRDGEKLFF	TRBD1	-	TRBV7-9	TRBJ1-4
TGTGCCAGCAGCGACGGGACAGATCTCTATGGCTACACCTTC	CASSDGTDLYGYTF	TRBD1	-	TRBV6-1	TRBJ1-2
TGTGCCAGCAGCCCAGGGGGGACACACACAGATACGCAGTATTTT	CASSPGGTHTDTQYF	-	-	TRBV11-3	TRBJ2-3
TGTGCCAGCAGCTTTCGTTTTGGGGAATACAATGAGCAGTTCTTC	CASSFRFGEYNEQFF	-	-	TRBV7-2	TRBJ2-1
TGCGCCAGCAGCTTGCCCGGGACAGTAAATGAAAAACTGTTTTTT	CASSLPGTVNEKLFF	TRBD1	-	TRBV5-1	TRBJ1-4
TGTGCCAGCAGCTTTTCGGGTCGCACAGATACGCAGTATTTT	CASSFSGRTDTQYF	-	-	TRBV7-8	TRBJ2-3
TGCAGCGTTGTGCCAGAGTCTGGGGCCAACGTCCTGACTTTC	CSVVPESGANVLTF	-	-	TRBV29-1	TRBJ2-6
TGTGCCAGCAGCTTAGCTTTCGGAGGGATTAGCAATCAGCCCCAGCATTTT	CASSLAFGGISNQPQHF	-	once	TRBV7-8	TRBJ1-5
TGCGCCAGCAGCCGTATCCTTCAGGGGGAGAACACTGAAGCTTTCTTT	CASSRILQGENTEAFF	TRBD1	-	TRBV4-3	TRBJ1-1
TGTGCCATCAGTGAGTCGAAGGCCCGAAACACCTACGAGCAGTACTTC	CAISESKARNTYEQYF	-	-	TRBV10-3	TRBJ2-7
TGTGCCAGCAGTGAATGGGGGCAGACGGTCGACGAGCAGTACTTC	CASSEWGQTVDEQYF	-	-	TRBV6-1	TRBJ2-7
TGTGCCAGCAGCTTAGAGGGAGGGGTAAATTCACCCCTCCACTTT	CASSLEGGVNSPLHF	-	few	TRBV7-2	TRBJ1-6
TGCGCCAGCAGCCAAGATTTTTCAGGGGCGCATGGGGCCAACGTCCTGACTTTC	CASSQDFSGAHGANVLTF	-	-	TRBV4-3	TRBJ2-6
TGCGCCAGCAGCTTAACGGGAACTGAGACCCAGTACTTC	CASSLTGTETQYF	-	-	TRBV4-1	TRBJ2-5
TGTGCCTGGGCCACAGGGGAAGGAAGAGGCTACACCTTC	CAWATGEGRGYTF	TRBD1	-	TRBV30	TRBJ1-2
TGCGCCAGCAGTGGCTCGACAGGGTTCGAGACCCAGTACTTC	CASSGSTGFETQYF	TRBD1	-	TRBV10-2	TRBJ2-5
TGTGCCAGCAGTACTAGCGGGGGGGCACCGTACAATGAGCAGTTCTTC	CASSTSGGAPYNEQFF	TRBD2	-	TRBV2	TRBJ2-1
TGTGCCAGCAGCTTGGGAACCGAACGGGAGCTGTTTTTT	CASSLGTERELFF	-	-	TRBV5-4	TRBJ2-2